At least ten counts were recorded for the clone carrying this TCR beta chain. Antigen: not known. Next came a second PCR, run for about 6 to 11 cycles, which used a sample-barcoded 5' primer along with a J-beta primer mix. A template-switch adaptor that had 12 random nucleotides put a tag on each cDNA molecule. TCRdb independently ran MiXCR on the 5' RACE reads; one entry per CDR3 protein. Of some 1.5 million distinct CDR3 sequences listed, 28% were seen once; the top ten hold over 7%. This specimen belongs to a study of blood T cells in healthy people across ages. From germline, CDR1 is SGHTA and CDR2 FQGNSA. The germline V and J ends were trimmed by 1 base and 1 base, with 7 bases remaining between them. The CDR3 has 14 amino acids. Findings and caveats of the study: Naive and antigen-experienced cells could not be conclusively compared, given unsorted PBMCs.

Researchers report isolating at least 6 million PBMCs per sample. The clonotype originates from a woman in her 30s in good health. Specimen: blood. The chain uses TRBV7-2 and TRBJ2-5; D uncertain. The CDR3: CASSLEAVQETQYF. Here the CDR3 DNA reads TGTGCCAGCAGCTTAGAGGCAGTCCAAGAGACCCAGTACTTC.